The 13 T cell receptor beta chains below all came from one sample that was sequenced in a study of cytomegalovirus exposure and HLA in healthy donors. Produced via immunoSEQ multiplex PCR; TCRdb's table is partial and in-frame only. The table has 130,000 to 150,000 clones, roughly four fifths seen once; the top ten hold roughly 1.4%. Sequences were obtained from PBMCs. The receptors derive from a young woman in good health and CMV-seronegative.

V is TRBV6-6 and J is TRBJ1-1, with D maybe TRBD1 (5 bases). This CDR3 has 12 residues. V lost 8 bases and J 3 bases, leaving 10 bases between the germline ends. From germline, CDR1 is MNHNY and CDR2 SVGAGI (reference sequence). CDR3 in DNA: TGTGCCAGCGGACACCCGTACACTGAAGCTTTCTTT. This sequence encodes CASGHPYTEAFF.

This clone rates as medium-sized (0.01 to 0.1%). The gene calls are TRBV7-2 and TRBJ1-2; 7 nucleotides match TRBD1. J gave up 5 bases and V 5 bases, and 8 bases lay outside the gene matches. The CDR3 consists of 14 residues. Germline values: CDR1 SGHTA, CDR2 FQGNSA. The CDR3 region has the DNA TGTGCCAGCAGCCCCTATCGACAGGGATATGGCTACACCTTC. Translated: CASSPYRQGYGYTF. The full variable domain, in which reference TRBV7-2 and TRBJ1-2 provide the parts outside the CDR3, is GAGVSQSPSNKVTEKGKDVELRCDPISGHTALYWYRQSLGQGLEFLIYFQGNSAPDKSGLPSDRFSAERTGGSVSTLTIQRTQQEDSAVYLCASSPYRQGYGYTFGSGTRLTVV.

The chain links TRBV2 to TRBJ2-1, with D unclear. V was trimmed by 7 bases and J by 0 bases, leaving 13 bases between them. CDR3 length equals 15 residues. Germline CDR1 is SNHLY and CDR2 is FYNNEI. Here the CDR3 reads CASNLAPSSYNEQFF. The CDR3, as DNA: TGTGCCAGCAACTTAGCTCCAAGCTCCTACAATGAGCAGTTCTTC.

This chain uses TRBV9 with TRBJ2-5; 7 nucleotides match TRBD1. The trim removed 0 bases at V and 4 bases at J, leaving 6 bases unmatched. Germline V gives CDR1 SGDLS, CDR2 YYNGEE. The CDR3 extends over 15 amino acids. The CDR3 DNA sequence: TGTGCCAGCAGCGTAGGTCAGGGGGTCGGAGAGACCCAGTACTTC. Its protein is CASSVGQGVGETQYF.

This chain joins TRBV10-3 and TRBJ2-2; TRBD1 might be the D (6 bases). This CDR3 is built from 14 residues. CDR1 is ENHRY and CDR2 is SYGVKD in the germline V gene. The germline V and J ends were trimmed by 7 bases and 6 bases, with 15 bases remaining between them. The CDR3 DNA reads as TGTGCCATCATGTCCCAGGGGTTTCCCGGGGAGCTGTTTTTT. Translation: CAIMSQGFPGELFF.

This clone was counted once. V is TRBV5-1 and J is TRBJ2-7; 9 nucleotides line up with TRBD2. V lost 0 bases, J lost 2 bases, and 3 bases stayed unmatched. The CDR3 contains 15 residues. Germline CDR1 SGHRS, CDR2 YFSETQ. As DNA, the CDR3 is TGCGCCAGCAGCTTGGGGACTAGCGCGGCCTACGAGCAGTACTTC. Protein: CASSLGTSAAYEQYF.

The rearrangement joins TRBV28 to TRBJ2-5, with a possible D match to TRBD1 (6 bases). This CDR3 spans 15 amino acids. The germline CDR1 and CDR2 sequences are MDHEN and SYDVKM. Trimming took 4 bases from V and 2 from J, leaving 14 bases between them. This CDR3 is CASSSAGAAQETQYF. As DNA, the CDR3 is TGTGCCAGCAGTTCGGCAGGGGCAGCACAAGAGACCCAGTACTTC.

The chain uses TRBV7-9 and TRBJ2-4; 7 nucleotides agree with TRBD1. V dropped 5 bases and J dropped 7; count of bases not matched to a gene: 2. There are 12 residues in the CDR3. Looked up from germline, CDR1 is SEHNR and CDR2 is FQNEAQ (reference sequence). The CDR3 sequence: CASSTDRNIQYF. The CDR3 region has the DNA TGTGCCAGCAGCACGGACAGGAACATTCAGTACTTC.

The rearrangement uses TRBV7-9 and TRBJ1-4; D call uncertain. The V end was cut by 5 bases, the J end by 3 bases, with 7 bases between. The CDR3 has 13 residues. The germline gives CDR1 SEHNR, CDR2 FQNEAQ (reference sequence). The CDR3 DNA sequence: TGTGCCAGCAGCCCCCGTTCTAATGAAAAACTGTTTTTT. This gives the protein CASSPRSNEKLFF. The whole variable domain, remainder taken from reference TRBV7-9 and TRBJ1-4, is DTGVSQNPRHKITKRGQNVTFRCDPISEHNRLYWYRQTLGQGPEFLTYFQNEAQLEKSRLLSDRFSAERPKGSFSTLEIQRTEQGDSAMYLCASSPRSNEKLFFGSGTQLSVL.

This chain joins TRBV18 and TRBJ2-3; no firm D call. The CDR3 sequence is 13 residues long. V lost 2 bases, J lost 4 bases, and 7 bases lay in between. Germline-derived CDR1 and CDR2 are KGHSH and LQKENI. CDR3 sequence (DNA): TGTGCCAGCTCACCATCCTCCCCAGATACGCAGTATTTT. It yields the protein CASSPSSPDTQYF.

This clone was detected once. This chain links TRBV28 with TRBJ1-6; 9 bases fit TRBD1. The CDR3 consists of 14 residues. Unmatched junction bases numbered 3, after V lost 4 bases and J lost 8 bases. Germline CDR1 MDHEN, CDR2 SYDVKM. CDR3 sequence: CASSSGQGHSPLHF. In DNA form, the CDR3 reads TGTGCCAGCAGTTCGGGACAGGGCCATTCACCCCTCCACTTT.

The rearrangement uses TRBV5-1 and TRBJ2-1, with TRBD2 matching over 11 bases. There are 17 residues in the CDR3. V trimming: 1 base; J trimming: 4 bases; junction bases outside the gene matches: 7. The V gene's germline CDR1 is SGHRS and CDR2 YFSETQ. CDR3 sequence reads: CASSLISSGGKYNEQFF. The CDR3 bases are TGCGCCAGCAGCTTGATCTCTAGCGGGGGGAAGTACAATGAGCAGTTCTTC. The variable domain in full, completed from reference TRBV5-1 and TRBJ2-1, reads KAGVTQTPRYLIKTRGQQVTLSCSPISGHRSVSWYQQTPGQGLQFLFEYFSETQRNKGNFPGRFSGRQFSNSRSEMNVSTLELGDSALYLCASSLISSGGKYNEQFFGPGTRLTVL.

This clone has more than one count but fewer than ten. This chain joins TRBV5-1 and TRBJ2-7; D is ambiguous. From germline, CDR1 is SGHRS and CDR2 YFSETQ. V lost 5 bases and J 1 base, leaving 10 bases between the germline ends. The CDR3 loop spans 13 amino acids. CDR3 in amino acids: CASRQLPSYEQYF. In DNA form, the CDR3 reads TGCGCCAGCAGACAGCTCCCTTCCTACGAGCAGTACTTC.